Below are 20 T cell receptor beta chains sequenced from a single sample in a study of graft-versus-host responses after intestinal transplantation. Sequencing was performed with immunoSEQ multiplex PCR; in TCRdb, only in-frame clones are kept and a portion is missing. The sample has 4,500 to 5,500 clones; 27% are singletons. The authors plated roughly 200,000 CFSE-labeled responder cells with roughly 200,000 irradiated, violet-dye-labeled stimulator cells. Sequenced here: alloreactive CD8+ T cells from a mixed lymphocyte reaction culture, sampled before transplantation. Specified subset: CFSE-low proliferating T cells sorted from roughly six-day pre-transplant mixed lymphocyte reaction (GvH or HvG direction). The receptors derive from a human patient who was an organ donor for intestinal transplantation.

The chain has TRBV30 and TRBJ1-4; tentative D call: TRBD1 (5 bases). This CDR3 is 15 amino acids long. Germline V gene lookup returns CDR1 GTSNPN and CDR2 SVGIG (reference sequence). Between the trimmed V and J ends, which lost 0 bases and 6 bases, there was a span of 14 bases. The CDR3 sequence: CAWSVTRGGYEKLFF. DNA for the CDR3: TGTGCCTGGAGTGTAACACGGGGGGGATATGAAAAACTGTTTTTT. Looking up the rest from reference TRBV30 and TRBJ1-4 gives the full variable domain: SQTIHQWPATLVQPVGSPLSLECTVEGTSNPNLYWYRQAAGRGLQLLFYSVGIGQISSEVPQNLSASRPQDRQFILSSKKLLLSDSGFYLCAWSVTRGGYEKLFFGSGTQLSVL.

J is TRBJ2-2 and V is TRBV11-1; the D gene is possibly TRBD2 (6 bases). The germline CDR1 and CDR2 sequences are SGHAT and FQDESV (reference sequence). The V end was cut by 3 bases, the J end by 5 bases, with 19 bases between. The CDR3 has 17 residues. DNA of the CDR3: TGTGCCAGCAGCTTCCCCGACTCGGGGGTGTGGACCGGGGAGCTGTTTTTT. It translates to CASSFPDSGVWTGELFF.

The chain links TRBV2 to TRBJ1-3; D is undetermined. There are 12 residues in the CDR3. Germline-derived CDR1 and CDR2 are SNHLY and FYNNEI. V lost 3 bases and J lost 7, with 7 bases in between. CDR3 sequence: CASSDSVNTIYF. DNA for the CDR3: TGTGCCAGCAGTGACTCCGTGAACACCATATATTTT.

The chain joins TRBV2 to TRBJ2-7; TRBD1 is a possible D gene (5 bases). Trimming removed 6 bases at V and 6 bases at J, with 18 bases between. The CDR3 covers 14 residues. Per the germline V gene, CDR1 is SNHLY and CDR2 is FYNNEI. The CDR3 reads CASSHPGAFSEQYV. The CDR3 region has the DNA TGTGCCAGCAGCCACCCTGGGGCCTTCTCCGAGCAGTACGTC.

V is TRBV13 and J is TRBJ2-2; D is possibly TRBD2 (5 bases). The CDR3 covers 15 residues. V shed 3 bases and J shed 5 bases, with 13 bases lying between them. Germline V gives CDR1 PRHDT, CDR2 FYEKMQ (reference sequence). CDR3 loop: CASSFGVVSTGELFF. The CDR3 DNA sequence: TGTGCCAGCAGCTTCGGGGTAGTATCGACCGGGGAGCTGTTTTTT.

This sequence joins TRBV7-3 and TRBJ1-1; D remains ambiguous. The V gene lost 2 bases and the J gene lost 7 bases, with 14 bases spanning the gap. The CDR3 is made up of 14 amino acids. Per germline, CDR1 SGHTA and CDR2 FQGTGA. CDR3: CASSLVGRELEAFF. The DNA for the CDR3 is TGTGCCAGCAGCTTAGTGGGCAGAGAACTTGAAGCTTTCTTT. Using reference TRBV7-3 and TRBJ1-1 for the parts outside the CDR3, the full variable domain is GAGVSQTPSNKVTEKGKYVELRCDPISGHTALYWYRQSLGQGPEFLIYFQGTGAADDSGLPNDRFFAVRPEGSVSTLKIQRTERGDSAVYLCASSLVGRELEAFFGQGTRLTVV.

The chain recombines TRBV4-2 with TRBJ1-2; D is undetermined. This CDR3 has 12 amino acids. Trimming took off 1 base at V and 7 bases at J, with 7 bases between the two ends. Germline V gives CDR1 LGHNA, CDR2 YNFKEQ. The CDR3 DNA sequence: TGTGCCAGCAGCCAAGTAATATCTGGCTACACCTTC. It encodes CASSQVISGYTF.

Worth noting for this clone: At one end, the junction sequence differs from germline, possibly due to a read error. The rearrangement uses TRBV6-5 and TRBJ1-2; D not certain. The CDR3 sequence is 14 residues long. Looked up from germline, CDR1 is MNHEY and CDR2 is SVGAGI. Here the CDR3 reads CASSYSTVPYGYTF. The CDR3 region has the DNA TGTGCCAGCAGCTACTCAACAGTACCCTATGGCTACACCTTC.

This clone came up a few times. The chain has TRBV9 and TRBJ2-5; TRBD2 matches 10 bases. This CDR3 is built from 16 residues. CDR1 is SGDLS, CDR2 YYNGEE, per germline. Trimming removed 3 bases from V and 1 base from J; junction bases left unmatched: 6. In DNA form, the CDR3 reads TGTGCCAGCAGCGAACTAGCGGGGAACCTCCAAGAGACCCAGTACTTC. Translation gives CASSELAGNLQETQYF.

V gene TRBV19 combines with J gene TRBJ2-1, with D hard to call. Trimming removed 5 bases from V and 6 bases from J, with 5 bases in between. The germline V gene has CDR1 LNHDA and CDR2 SQIVND (reference sequence). This CDR3 comprises 11 residues. CDR3 protein: CASSLSNEQFF. As DNA, the CDR3 is TGTGCCAGTAGTCTGTCCAATGAGCAGTTCTTC.

In this sample, this clone is medium-sized (0.01 to 0.1%). This sequence joins TRBV28 and TRBJ1-1, with unresolved D. The germline gives CDR1 MDHEN, CDR2 SYDVKM. Trimming pared 4 bases from V and 3 bases from J, leaving 12 bases between. The CDR3 contains 14 residues. The DNA of the CDR3 is TGTGCCAGCAGTTACGGGGATCCGGACACTGAAGCTTTCTTT. It specifies CASSYGDPDTEAFF.

This clone is termed medium-sized. The chain is built from TRBV6-5 and TRBJ1-5; D is possibly TRBD1 (5 bases). The CDR3 is 14 residues long. Per germline, CDR1 MNHEY and CDR2 SVGAGI. V shed 1 base and J shed 7 bases, with 11 bases lying between them. The CDR3 DNA is TGTGCCAGCAGTTACTGGGTCGGGGGACAGCCCCAGCATTTT. Its translation is CASSYWVGGQPQHF.

The chain has TRBV4-3 and TRBJ1-2; 7 bases are a match to TRBD1. This CDR3 region has 13 residues. Germline CDR1 and CDR2: LGHNA and YSLEER. V lost 1 base, J lost 7 bases, and 3 bases stayed unmatched. CDR3 DNA sequence: TGCGCCAGCAGCCAAGTAGGGGGCCCTGGCTACACCTTC. Its translation: CASSQVGGPGYTF.

By share of the sample, this clone is medium-sized. The chain employs TRBV10-3 and TRBJ2-2; D gene uncertain. V was trimmed by 6 bases and J by 0 bases, leaving 11 bases between them. Germline V CDR1 and CDR2: ENHRY, SYGVKD. CDR3 length equals 15 residues. The CDR3, as DNA: TGTGCCATCAGGGCAGGCCTTCCGAACACCGGGGAGCTGTTTTTT. This encodes CAIRAGLPNTGELFF.

This clone was counted a few times. The chain links TRBV6-1 to TRBJ1-6; no definite D call. Looked up from germline, CDR1 is MNHNS and CDR2 is SASEGT. The ends were cut back, 1 base at V and 0 bases at J, with 10 bases in the middle. The CDR3 has 17 residues. For the CDR3, the DNA is TGTGCCAGCAGTGAAGGACTGAGTTTCTCCTATAATTCACCCCTCCACTTT. Its protein is CASSEGLSFSYNSPLHF.

This chain connects TRBV7-4 to TRBJ1-5; 9 bases map to TRBD1. The CDR3 covers 14 residues. With V trimmed by 5 bases and J by 6 bases, 5 bases remained unmatched. Germline CDR1 is SGHVT and CDR2 is SQSDAQ. The CDR3 bases are TGTGCCAGCAGCCTAAGACAGGGGGGTCAGCCCCAGCATTTT. It is translated as CASSLRQGGQPQHF.

CDR3 sequence reads: CASQGTRASGGPRNNEQFF. The DNA of the CDR3 is TGTGCCAGCCAGGGCACCCGGGCTAGCGGGGGCCCTCGCAACAATGAGCAGTTCTTC. This chain uses TRBV28 with TRBJ2-1; 10 bases are shared with TRBD2. CDR1 MDHEN and CDR2 SYDVKM come from the germline V gene. This CDR3 region has 19 residues. Trimming removed 8 bases from V and 5 bases from J; junction bases left unmatched: 21.

V gene TRBV5-1 combines with J gene TRBJ2-3; TRBD2 is a possible D gene (7 bases). Germline values: CDR1 SGHRS, CDR2 YFSETQ. The CDR3 is 17 amino acids. Trimming shortened V by 0 bases and J by 3 bases, and 17 bases separated the two germline ends. Written as DNA, the CDR3 is TGCGCCAGCAGCTTGGGCGGGGGCGCTGGAGGGACAGATACGCAGTATTTT. Translating it yields CASSLGGGAGGTDTQYF.

The rearrangement joins TRBV6-6 to TRBJ1-2; weak D call: TRBD1 (6 bases). The V end was cut by 6 bases, the J end by 3 bases, with 11 bases between. The germline CDR1 and CDR2 sequences are MNHNY and SVGAGI (reference sequence). The CDR3 has 13 residues. The CDR3 coding sequence is TGTGCCAGCAGGGGCAGGGGTGACTATGGCTACACCTTC. It translates to CASRGRGDYGYTF.

The V and J genes are TRBV30 and TRBJ1-1; D not certain. Germline V gene lookup returns CDR1 GTSNPN and CDR2 SVGIG (reference sequence). V gave up 2 bases and J gave up 0 bases, with 13 bases separating them. CDR3 length equals 15 residues. The CDR3 nucleotides are TGTGCCTGGAGTCTGTGGGCAGGTATGAACACTGAAGCTTTCTTT. Residues: CAWSLWAGMNTEAFF.